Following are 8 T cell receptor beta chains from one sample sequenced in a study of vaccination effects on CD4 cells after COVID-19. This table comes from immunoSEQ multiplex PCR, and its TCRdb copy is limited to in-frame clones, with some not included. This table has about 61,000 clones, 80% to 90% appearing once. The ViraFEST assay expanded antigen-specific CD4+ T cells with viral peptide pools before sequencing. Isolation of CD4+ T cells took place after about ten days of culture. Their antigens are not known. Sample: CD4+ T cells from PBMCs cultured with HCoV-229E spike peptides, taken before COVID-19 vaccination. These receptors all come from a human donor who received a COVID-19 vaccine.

The CDR3 is CASSPSGANEKLFF. CDR3 coding DNA: TGTGCCAGCTCACCAAGCGGGGCTAATGAAAAACTGTTTTTT. V is TRBV18 and J is TRBJ1-4; no clear D. The CDR3 runs to 14 residues. The germline V and J ends were trimmed by 2 bases and 3 bases, with 7 bases remaining between them. The germline CDR1 and CDR2 sequences are KGHSH and LQKENI.

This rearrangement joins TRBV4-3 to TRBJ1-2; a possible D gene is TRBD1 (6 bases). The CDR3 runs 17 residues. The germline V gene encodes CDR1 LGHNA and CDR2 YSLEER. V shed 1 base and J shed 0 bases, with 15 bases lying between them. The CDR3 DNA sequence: TGCGCCAGCAGCCAAGGGACAGACACTTCAGCTAACTATGGCTACACCTTC. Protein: CASSQGTDTSANYGYTF.

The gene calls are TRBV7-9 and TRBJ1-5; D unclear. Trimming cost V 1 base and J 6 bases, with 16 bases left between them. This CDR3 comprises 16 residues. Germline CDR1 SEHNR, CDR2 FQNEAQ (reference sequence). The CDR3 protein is CASSLDPITAVQPQHF. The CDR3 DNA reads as TGTGCCAGCAGCTTAGACCCCATCACGGCGGTTCAGCCCCAGCATTTT.

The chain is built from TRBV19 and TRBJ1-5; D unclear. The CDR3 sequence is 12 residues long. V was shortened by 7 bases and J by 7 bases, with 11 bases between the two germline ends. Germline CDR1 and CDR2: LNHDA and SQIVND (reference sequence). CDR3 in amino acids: CASTNGRQPQHF. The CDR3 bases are TGTGCCAGTACCAACGGGCGCCAGCCCCAGCATTTT.

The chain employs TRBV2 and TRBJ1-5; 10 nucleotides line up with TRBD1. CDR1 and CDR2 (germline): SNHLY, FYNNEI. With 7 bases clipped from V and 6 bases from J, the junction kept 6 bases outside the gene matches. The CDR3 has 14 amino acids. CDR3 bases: TGTGCCAGCAAACAGACAGGGGGCGGTCAGCCCCAGCATTTT. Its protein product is CASKQTGGGQPQHF.

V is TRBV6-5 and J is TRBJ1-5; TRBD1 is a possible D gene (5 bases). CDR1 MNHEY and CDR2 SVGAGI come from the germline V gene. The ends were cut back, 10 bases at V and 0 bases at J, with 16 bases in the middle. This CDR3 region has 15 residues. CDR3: CATRVLYRSNQPQHF. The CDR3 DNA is TGTGCCACCAGGGTGCTGTATCGTAGCAATCAGCCCCAGCATTTT.

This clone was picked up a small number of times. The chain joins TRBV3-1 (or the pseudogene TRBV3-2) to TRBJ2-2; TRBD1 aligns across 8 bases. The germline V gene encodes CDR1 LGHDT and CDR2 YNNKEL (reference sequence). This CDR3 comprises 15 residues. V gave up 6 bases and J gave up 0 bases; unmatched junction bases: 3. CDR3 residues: CASRRDRTNTGELFF. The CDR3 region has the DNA TGTGCCAGCAGACGGGACAGGACGAACACCGGGGAGCTGTTTTTT.

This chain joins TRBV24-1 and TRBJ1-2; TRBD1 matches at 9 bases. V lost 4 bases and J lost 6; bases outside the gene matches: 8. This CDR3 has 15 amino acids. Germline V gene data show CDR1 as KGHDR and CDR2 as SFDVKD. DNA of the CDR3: TGTGCCACCAGTGACAAACAGGGGGCGGGAGATGGCTACACCTTC. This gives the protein CATSDKQGAGDGYTF.